These 19 T cell receptor beta chains share one sample of origin, sequenced in a study of patients and donors after allogeneic stem cell transplantation. TCRdb itself ran the RT-PCR reads through MiXCR, one entry per CDR3 protein. The sample has about 72,000 distinct CDR3 sequences; approximately 25% are singletons. The sequenced sample consisted of blood, either unsorted or a sorted T cell fraction (not recorded which). The receptors derive from a human donor who was either an allogeneic HSCT recipient or a stem cell or donor lymphocyte infusion donor (not recorded which). It is not recorded whose cells these are; they may come from a transplant donor.

This clonotype was counted only a few times. CDR3 sequence reads: CSAVPGQAYNEQFF. The CDR3 nucleotides read TGCAGTGCTGTCCCGGGACAGGCCTACAATGAGCAGTTCTTC. The chain has TRBV20-1 and TRBJ2-1; 8 nucleotides match TRBD1. CDR1 and CDR2 from the germline V gene are DFQATT and SNEGSKA (reference sequence). J lost 2 bases, V lost 5 bases, and 5 bases had no gene match. The CDR3 runs to 14 residues.

This clonotype was seen only a few times. The chain couples TRBV24-1 to TRBJ2-7; D gene unclear. The germline V and J ends were trimmed by 3 bases and 13 bases, with 24 bases remaining between them. The germline V gene has CDR1 KGHDR and CDR2 SFDVKD. The CDR3 covers 15 residues. This CDR3 reads CATSDSGQFSGVKYF. The DNA for the CDR3 is TGTGCCACCAGTGATAGTGGGCAATTCAGTGGGGTTAAATACTTC.

This clonotype was picked up a small number of times. The chain links TRBV12-3 or TRBV12-4 to TRBJ2-1; 8 bases are shared with TRBD2. There are 14 residues in the CDR3. Trimming cost V 6 bases and J 7 bases; bases outside gene matches: 8. The CDR3, as DNA: TGTGCCAGCAGCCCCATGGGACTAGGAAATGAGCAGTTCTTC. The encoded protein is CASSPMGLGNEQFF.

This clonotype was detected many times. V gene TRBV18 combines with J gene TRBJ1-1, with 12 bases identical to TRBD1. The CDR3 totals 15 residues. V gave up 5 bases and J gave up 2 bases; unmatched junction bases: 3. Germline assignment: CDR1 KGHSH and CDR2 LQKENI. CDR3 nucleotides: TGTGCCAGCTCAACCGGGACAGGGGGCAACACTGAAGCTTTCTTT. Its protein product is CASSTGTGGNTEAFF.

This rearrangement joins TRBV11-2 to TRBJ2-5, with 7 bases that match TRBD1. CDR3 size: 15 residues. V lost 6 bases to trimming and J lost 5 bases; unmatched junction nucleotides: 12. The germline gives CDR1 SGHAT, CDR2 FQNNGV. CDR3 loop: CASRQITGAGETQYF. As DNA, the CDR3 is TGTGCCAGCAGACAAATCACAGGGGCCGGGGAGACCCAGTACTTC.

A few counts support this clonotype. The rearrangement joins TRBV18 to TRBJ1-2; D may be TRBD1 (6 bases). CDR3 size: 15 residues. The germline gives CDR1 KGHSH, CDR2 LQKENI. Trimming took off 0 bases at V and 0 bases at J, with 8 bases between the two ends. The CDR3 coding sequence is TGTGCCAGCTCACCACCGGGGACAACTAACTATGGCTACACCTTC. This translates into CASSPPGTTNYGYTF.

This clonotype appeared a few times. J is TRBJ2-3 and V is TRBV10-3; perhaps TRBD2 as D (6 bases). The CDR3 sequence is 14 residues long. Germline V lookup: CDR1 ENHRY, CDR2 SYGVKD. V shed 6 bases and J shed 2 bases, with 12 bases lying between them. The CDR3 here is CAIRRGLFTDTQYF. Here the CDR3 DNA reads TGTGCCATCAGGAGGGGACTTTTCACAGATACGCAGTATTTT.

The chain uses TRBV7-7 and TRBJ2-2; D possibly corresponds to TRBD1 (6 bases). V was clipped by 5 bases and J by 0 bases, with 19 bases between them. The length of the CDR3 is 18 residues. Germline CDR1 is SSHAT and CDR2 is FNYEAQ (reference sequence). CDR3 coding DNA: TGTGCCAGCAGCCGCCACCCGGGACAAACCCCGAACACCGGGGAGCTGTTTTTT. It translates to CASSRHPGQTPNTGELFF.

This clonotype has a count of ten or more. The V and J genes are TRBV7-2 and TRBJ1-2; 7 bases fit TRBD1. J was trimmed by 5 bases and V by 5 bases; bases with no gene match: 8. The CDR3 runs to 14 residues. The germline gives CDR1 SGHTA, CDR2 FQGNSA. The CDR3 protein is CASSPQGQPYGYTF. The DNA of the CDR3 is TGTGCCAGCAGCCCCCAGGGACAGCCGTATGGCTACACCTTC.

The chain couples TRBV6-2 or TRBV6-3 to TRBJ2-7; D possibly corresponds to TRBD1 (6 bases). Germline assignment: CDR1 MNHEY and CDR2 SVGEGT. The V gene lost 6 bases and the J gene lost 6 bases, with 15 bases spanning the gap. The CDR3 spans 13 residues. The CDR3 coding sequence is TGTGCCAGCAGCCGTCCAACAGGGATCGAGCAGTACTTC. Amino acids: CASSRPTGIEQYF.

In nucleotides, the CDR3 is TGCGCCAGCAGCCCCGGCCCCTATGGCTACACCTTC. Its protein is CASSPGPYGYTF. The chain uses TRBV5-1 and TRBJ1-2; D gene unclear. This CDR3 is 12 amino acids long. CDR1 and CDR2 from the germline V gene are SGHRS and YFSETQ. V lost 4 bases and J 4 bases, leaving 8 bases between the germline ends. Full variable domain (outside the CDR3, taken from reference TRBV5-1 and TRBJ1-2): KAGVTQTPRYLIKTRGQQVTLSCSPISGHRSVSWYQQTPGQGLQFLFEYFSETQRNKGNFPGRFSGRQFSNSRSEMNVSTLELGDSALYLCASSPGPYGYTFGSGTRLTVV.

This clonotype was counted many times. This sequence joins TRBV5-1 and TRBJ2-2; 11 bases map to TRBD2. The CDR3 runs to 16 residues. CDR1 is SGHRS, CDR2 YFSETQ, per germline. The V segment lost 1 base and the J segment 6 bases; nucleotides outside the gene matches: 5. The CDR3 DNA follows: TGCGCCAGCAGCTTGCCGGGACTAGCGGCTCCCGGGGAGCTGTTTTTT. Protein sequence: CASSLPGLAAPGELFF.

This clonotype was picked up a small number of times. This sequence joins TRBV29-1 and TRBJ2-2; 7 nucleotides line up with TRBD2. The CDR3 consists of 13 residues. Germline CDR1 SQVTM, CDR2 ANQGSEA. Trimming at V came to 5 bases and at J to 6 bases, leaving 6 bases not matched to a gene. CDR3 sequence: CSVLAGRAGELFF. The CDR3 DNA sequence: TGCAGCGTTTTGGCAGGGAGGGCCGGGGAGCTGTTTTTT.

This clonotype was seen a handful of times. The chain uses TRBV20-1 and TRBJ2-1; D unclear. With 5 bases removed from V and 0 bases from J, the gap between germline ends came to 8 bases. The germline CDR1 and CDR2 sequences are DFQATT and SNEGSKA (reference sequence). The CDR3 is 13 residues long. The CDR3 region is CSAVSSSYNEQFF. CDR3 nucleotides: TGCAGTGCTGTCTCCAGCTCCTACAATGAGCAGTTCTTC.

This chain joins TRBV7-2 and TRBJ1-2; the match to TRBD1 covers 7 bases. V lost 0 bases and J lost 0; bases outside the gene matches: 4. CDR3 size: 16 residues. Germline V lookup: CDR1 SGHTA, CDR2 FQGNSA. The CDR3 protein is CASSLAGTVPNYGYTF. CDR3 DNA sequence: TGTGCCAGCAGCTTAGCGGGGACAGTTCCTAACTATGGCTACACCTTC.

Here the CDR3 reads CATSRSLGNEQFF. The CDR3 DNA reads TGTGCCACCAGCAGATCCCTAGGGAATGAGCAGTTCTTC. The V and J genes are TRBV15 and TRBJ2-1; D is ambiguous. Trimming removed 2 bases at V and 7 bases at J, with 9 bases between. CDR1 LNHNV and CDR2 YYDKDF come from the germline V gene (reference sequence). This CDR3 has 13 residues.

This clonotype was observed a few times. The chain uses TRBV12-3 or TRBV12-4 and TRBJ1-2, with 10 positions matching TRBD1. This CDR3 spans 14 amino acids. V was clipped by 3 bases and J by 5 bases; unmatched bases: 3. The CDR3, as DNA: TGTGCCAGCAGTTTTGGGACAGGGGTTTATGGCTACACCTTC. Translating gives CASSFGTGVYGYTF.

In its sample, this clonotype was seen a few times. V is TRBV5-1 and J is TRBJ2-7; 7 nucleotides align to TRBD1. Per germline, CDR1 SGHRS and CDR2 YFSETQ. Losses at the gene ends were 0 bases for V and 9 bases for J; bases not matched to a gene: 12. CDR3 size: 15 residues. The CDR3 DNA reads as TGCGCCAGCAGCTTGGGCACAGGGGCACCTACGGGGCAGTACTTC. Residues: CASSLGTGAPTGQYF.

This chain uses TRBV7-6 with TRBJ2-7, with TRBD2 as a possible D gene (5 bases). This CDR3 region has 14 residues. Germline loops: CDR1 SGHVS, CDR2 FNYEAQ. V was pared by 1 base and J by 3 bases, with 10 bases between. This chain's CDR3 is CASSLGGSVYEQYF. The DNA for the CDR3 is TGTGCCAGCAGCTTAGGCGGGTCAGTCTACGAGCAGTACTTC.